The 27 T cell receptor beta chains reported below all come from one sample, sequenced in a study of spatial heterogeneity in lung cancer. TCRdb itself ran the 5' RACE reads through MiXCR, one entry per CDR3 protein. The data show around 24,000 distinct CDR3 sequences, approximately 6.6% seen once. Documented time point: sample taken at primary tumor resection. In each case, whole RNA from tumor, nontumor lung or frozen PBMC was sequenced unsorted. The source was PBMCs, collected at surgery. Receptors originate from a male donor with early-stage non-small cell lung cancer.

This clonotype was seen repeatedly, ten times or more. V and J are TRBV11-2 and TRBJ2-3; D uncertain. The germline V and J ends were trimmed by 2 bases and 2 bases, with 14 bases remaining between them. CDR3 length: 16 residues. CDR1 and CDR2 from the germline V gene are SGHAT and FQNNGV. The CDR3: CASSLRMSLVTDTQYF. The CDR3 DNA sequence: TGTGCCAGCAGCTTACGGATGAGTCTGGTCACAGATACGCAGTATTTT.

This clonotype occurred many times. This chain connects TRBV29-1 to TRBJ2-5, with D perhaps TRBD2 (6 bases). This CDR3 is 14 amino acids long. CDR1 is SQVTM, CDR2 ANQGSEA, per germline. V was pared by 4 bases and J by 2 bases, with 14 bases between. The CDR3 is CSVAQGGVQETQYF. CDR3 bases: TGCAGCGTTGCCCAAGGAGGGGTTCAAGAGACCCAGTACTTC.

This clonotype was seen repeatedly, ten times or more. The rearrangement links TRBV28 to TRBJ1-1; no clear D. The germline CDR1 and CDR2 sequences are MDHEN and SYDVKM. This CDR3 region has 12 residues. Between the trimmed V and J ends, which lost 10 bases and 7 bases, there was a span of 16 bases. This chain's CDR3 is CATLPSAGEAFF. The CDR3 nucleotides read TGTGCCACCTTACCGTCGGCGGGTGAAGCTTTCTTT.

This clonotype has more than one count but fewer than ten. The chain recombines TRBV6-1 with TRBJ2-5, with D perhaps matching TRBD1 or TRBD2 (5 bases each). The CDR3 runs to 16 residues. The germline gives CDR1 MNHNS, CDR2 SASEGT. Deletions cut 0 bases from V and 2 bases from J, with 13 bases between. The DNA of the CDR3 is TGTGCCAGCAGTGAAGCGAAGGGGTGGAGGCAAGAGACCCAGTACTTC. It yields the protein CASSEAKGWRQETQYF.

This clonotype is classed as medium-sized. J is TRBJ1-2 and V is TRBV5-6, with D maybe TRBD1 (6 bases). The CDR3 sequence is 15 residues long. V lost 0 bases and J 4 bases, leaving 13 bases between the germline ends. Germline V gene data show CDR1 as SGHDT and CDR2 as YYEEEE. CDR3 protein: CASSLVQGLGYGYTF. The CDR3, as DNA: TGTGCCAGCAGCTTGGTTCAGGGGCTGGGCTATGGCTACACCTTC.

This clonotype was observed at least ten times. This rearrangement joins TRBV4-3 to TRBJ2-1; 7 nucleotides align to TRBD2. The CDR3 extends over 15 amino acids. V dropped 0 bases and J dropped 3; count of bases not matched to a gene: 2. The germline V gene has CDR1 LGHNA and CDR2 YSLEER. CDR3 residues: CASSQEGTNYNEQFF. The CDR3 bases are TGCGCCAGCAGCCAAGAAGGGACTAACTACAATGAGCAGTTCTTC.

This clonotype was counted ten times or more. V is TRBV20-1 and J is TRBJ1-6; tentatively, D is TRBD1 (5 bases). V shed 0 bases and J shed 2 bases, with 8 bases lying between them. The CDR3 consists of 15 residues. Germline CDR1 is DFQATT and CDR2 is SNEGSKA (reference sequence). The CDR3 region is CSAREGVAYNSPLHF. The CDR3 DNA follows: TGCAGTGCTAGAGAAGGGGTCGCCTATAATTCACCCCTCCACTTT.

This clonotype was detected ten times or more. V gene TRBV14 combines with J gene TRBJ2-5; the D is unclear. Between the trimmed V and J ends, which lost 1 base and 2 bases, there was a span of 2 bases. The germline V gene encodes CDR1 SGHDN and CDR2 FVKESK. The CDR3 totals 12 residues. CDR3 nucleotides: TGTGCCAGCAGCCAAGTTCAAGAGACCCAGTACTTC. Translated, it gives CASSQVQETQYF.

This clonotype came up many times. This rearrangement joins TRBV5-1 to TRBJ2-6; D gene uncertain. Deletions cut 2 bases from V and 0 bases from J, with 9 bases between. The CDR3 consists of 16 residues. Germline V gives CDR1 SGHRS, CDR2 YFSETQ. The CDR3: CASSFEPNSGANVLTF. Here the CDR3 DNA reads TGCGCCAGCAGCTTTGAGCCCAACTCTGGGGCCAACGTCCTGACTTTC. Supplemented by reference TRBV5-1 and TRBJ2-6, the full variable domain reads KAGVTQTPRYLIKTRGQQVTLSCSPISGHRSVSWYQQTPGQGLQFLFEYFSETQRNKGNFPGRFSGRQFSNSRSEMNVSTLELGDSALYLCASSFEPNSGANVLTFGAGSRLTVL.

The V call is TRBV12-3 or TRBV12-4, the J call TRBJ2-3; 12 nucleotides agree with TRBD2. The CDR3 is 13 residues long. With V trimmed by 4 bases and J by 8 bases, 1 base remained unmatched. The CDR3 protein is CASSSSGGATQYF. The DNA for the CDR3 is TGTGCCAGCAGTTCTAGCGGGGGGGCTACGCAGTATTTT.

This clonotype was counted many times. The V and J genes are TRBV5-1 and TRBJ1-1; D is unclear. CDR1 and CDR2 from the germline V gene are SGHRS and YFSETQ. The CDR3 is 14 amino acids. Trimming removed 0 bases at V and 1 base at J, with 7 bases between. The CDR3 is CASSLAGPNTEAFF. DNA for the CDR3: TGCGCCAGCAGCTTGGCCGGACCGAACACTGAAGCTTTCTTT.

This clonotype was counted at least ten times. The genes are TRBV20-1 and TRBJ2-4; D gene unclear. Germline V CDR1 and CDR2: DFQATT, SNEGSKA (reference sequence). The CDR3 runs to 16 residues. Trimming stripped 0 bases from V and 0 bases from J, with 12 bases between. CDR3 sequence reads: CSARDVTRTAKNIQYF. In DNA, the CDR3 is TGCAGTGCTAGAGATGTGACCAGGACAGCCAAAAACATTCAGTACTTC.

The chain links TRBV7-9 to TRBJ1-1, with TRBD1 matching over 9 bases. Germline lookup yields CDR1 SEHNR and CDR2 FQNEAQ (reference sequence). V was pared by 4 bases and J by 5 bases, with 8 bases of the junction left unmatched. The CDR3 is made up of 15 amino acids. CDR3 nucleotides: TGTGCCAGCAGCTCCCGGGACAGGGCGTATACTGAAGCTTTCTTT. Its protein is CASSSRDRAYTEAFF.

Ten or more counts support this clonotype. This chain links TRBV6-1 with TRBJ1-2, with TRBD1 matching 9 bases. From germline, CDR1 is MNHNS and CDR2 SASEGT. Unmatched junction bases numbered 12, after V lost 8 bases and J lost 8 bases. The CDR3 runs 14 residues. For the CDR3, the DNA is TGTGCCAGCCATGGGACAGGGAGATGGGAAGGCTACACCTTC. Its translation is CASHGTGRWEGYTF.

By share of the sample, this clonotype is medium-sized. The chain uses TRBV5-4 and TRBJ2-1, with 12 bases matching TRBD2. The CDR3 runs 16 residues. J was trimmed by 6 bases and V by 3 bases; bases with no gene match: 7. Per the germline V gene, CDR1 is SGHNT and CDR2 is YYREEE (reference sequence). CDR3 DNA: TGTGCCAGCAGCTCCCCTAGCGGGAGGGGTCGCAATGAGCAGTTCTTC. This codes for CASSSPSGRGRNEQFF.

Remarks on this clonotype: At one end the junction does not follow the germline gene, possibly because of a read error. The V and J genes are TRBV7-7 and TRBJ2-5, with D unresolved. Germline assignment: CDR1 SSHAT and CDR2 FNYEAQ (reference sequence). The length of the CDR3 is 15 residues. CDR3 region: CASSRGRVVNETQYF. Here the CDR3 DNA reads TGTGCTAGCAGCCGCGGCCGGGTGGTGAATGAGACCCAGTACTTC.

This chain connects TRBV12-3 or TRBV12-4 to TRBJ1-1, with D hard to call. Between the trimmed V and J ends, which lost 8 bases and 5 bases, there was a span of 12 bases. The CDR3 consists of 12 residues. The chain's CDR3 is CASLRTETEAFF. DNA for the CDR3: TGTGCCAGCTTACGGACCGAAACTGAAGCTTTCTTT.

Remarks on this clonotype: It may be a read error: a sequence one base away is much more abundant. The CDR3 nucleotides read TGTGCCAGCATCCCCTACCAATCTTCTGGGGCCAACGTCCTGACTTTC. This translates into CASIPYQSSGANVLTF. The gene calls are TRBV2 and TRBJ2-6, with D unclear. CDR1 and CDR2 (germline): SNHLY, FYNNEI. The CDR3 is made up of 16 amino acids. Trimming removed 7 bases from V and 1 base from J, with 14 bases in between.

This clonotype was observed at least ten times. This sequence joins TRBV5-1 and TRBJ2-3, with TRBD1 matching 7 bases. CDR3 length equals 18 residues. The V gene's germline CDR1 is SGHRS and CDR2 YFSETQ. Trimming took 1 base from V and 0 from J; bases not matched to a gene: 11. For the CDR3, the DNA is TGCGCCAGCAGCTTGCATACAGGGGATCTATCTAGCACAGATACGCAGTATTTT. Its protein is CASSLHTGDLSSTDTQYF.

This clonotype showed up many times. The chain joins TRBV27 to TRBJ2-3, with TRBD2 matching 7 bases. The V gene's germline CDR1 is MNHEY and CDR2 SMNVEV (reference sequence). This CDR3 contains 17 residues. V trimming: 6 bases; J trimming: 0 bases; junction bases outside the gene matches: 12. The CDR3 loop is CASSSGRLAVSTDTQYF. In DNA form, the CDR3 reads TGTGCCAGCAGCAGCGGTCGGCTAGCGGTTAGCACAGATACGCAGTATTTT.

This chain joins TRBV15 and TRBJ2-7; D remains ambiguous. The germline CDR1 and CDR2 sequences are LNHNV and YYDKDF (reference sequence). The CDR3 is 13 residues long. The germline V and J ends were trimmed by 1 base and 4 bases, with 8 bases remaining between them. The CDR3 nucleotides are TGTGCCACCAGCAGAGGGTCGAAATACGAGCAGTACTTC. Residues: CATSRGSKYEQYF.

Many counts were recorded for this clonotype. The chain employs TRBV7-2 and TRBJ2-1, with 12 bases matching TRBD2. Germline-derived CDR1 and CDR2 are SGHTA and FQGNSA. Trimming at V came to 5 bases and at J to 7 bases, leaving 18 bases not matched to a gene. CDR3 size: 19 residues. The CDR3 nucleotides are TGTGCCAGCAGCCAGGAAGCGCTAGCGGGGGGGCTTCGGTTAAATGAGCAGTTCTTC. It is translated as CASSQEALAGGLRLNEQFF.

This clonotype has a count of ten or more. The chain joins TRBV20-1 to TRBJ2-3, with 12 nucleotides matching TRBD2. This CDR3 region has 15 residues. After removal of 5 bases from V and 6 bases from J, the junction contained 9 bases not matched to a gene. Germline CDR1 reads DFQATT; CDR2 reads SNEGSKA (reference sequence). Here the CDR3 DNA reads TGCAGTGCTCTACGACTAGCGGGAGATTCCGATACGCAGTATTTT. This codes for CSALRLAGDSDTQYF.

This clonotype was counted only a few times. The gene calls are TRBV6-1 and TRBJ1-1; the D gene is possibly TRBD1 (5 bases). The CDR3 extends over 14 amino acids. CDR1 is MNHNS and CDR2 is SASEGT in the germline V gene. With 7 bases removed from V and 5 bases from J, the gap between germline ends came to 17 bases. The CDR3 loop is CASNRLGRETEAFF. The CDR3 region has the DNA TGTGCCAGCAATCGACTGGGCAGGGAGACTGAAGCTTTCTTT.

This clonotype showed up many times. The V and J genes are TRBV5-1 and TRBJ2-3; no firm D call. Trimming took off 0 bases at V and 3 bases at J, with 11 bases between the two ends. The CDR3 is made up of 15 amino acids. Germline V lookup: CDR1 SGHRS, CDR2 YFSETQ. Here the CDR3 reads CASSLGAATTDTQYF. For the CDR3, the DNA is TGCGCCAGCAGCTTGGGGGCAGCGACTACAGATACGCAGTATTTT.

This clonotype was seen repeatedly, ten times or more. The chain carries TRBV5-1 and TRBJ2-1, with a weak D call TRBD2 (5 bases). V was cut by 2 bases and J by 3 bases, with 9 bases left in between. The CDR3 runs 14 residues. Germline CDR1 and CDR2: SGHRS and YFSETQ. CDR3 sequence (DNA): TGCGCCAGCAGCTTCATCGGGGACTACAATGAGCAGTTCTTC. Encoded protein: CASSFIGDYNEQFF.

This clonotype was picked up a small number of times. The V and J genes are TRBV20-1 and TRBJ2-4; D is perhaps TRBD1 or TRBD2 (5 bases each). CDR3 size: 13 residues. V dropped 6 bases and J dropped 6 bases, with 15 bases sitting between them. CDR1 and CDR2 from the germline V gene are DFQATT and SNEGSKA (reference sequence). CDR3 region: CSAQSGTTNIQYF. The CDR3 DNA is TGCAGTGCCCAATCCGGGACCACAAACATTCAGTACTTC.